The T cell receptor (beta chain) under discussion was sequenced for a study of PD-1 and CTLA-4 blockade in melanoma. The V segment lost 5 bases and the J segment 7 bases; nucleotides outside the gene matches: 4. There are 12 residues in the CDR3. Some clones are missing from TCRdb's copy, which holds only in-frame ones; the method was immunoSEQ multiplex PCR. This repertoire shows tens of thousands of clones, about 87% found once; its top ten account for roughly 6.1%. This TCR derives from a human donor with melanoma. V usage is TRBV12-3 or TRBV12-4 and J usage is TRBJ1-2; 7 bases agree with TRBD1. The material was CD8+ T cells from peripheral blood, obtained from a patient given anti-PD-1 treatment. The CDR3 reads CASSEGAAGYTF. The CDR3 nucleotides are TGTGCCAGCAGTGAGGGGGCCGCTGGCTACACCTTC.